This TCR beta chain was sequenced for a study of CD8 T cells in Susac syndrome. Study at large: Eight or nine of the sequenced Susac syndrome patients were in remission, and 5 or 6 had active disease.

cDNA came from roughly 0.53 to 1 ug RNA primed by random hexamers. TCR beta CDR3 was amplified by immunoSEQ covering 54 Vbeta and 13 Jbeta. TCRdb reanalysed the immunoSEQ multiplex PCR reads using MiXCR and keeps one entry per CDR3 protein. The table shows more than 200,000 distinct CDR3 sequences, with approximately 94% occurring only once. In germline, CDR1 is MRHNA, CDR2 SNTAGT. The J segment lost 7 bases and the V segment lost 6 bases, leaving 9 bases of the junction unmatched. This CDR3 is built from 15 residues. From blood CD8+ and CD4+ T cells, TCR beta sequences were generated. Sequenced: CD4+ T cells from PBMCs. The rearrangement joins TRBV6-4 to TRBJ2-1; 10 bases fit TRBD2. The source of this sequence is a human donor with Susac syndrome. The CDR3 loop is CASRTSGGAGNEQFF. Written as DNA, the CDR3 is TGTGCCAGCAGAACCAGCGGGGGGGCGGGGAATGAGCAGTTCTTC.